A selection of T cell receptor beta chains follows, all from one sample in a study of cytomegalovirus exposure and HLA in healthy donors. Sequencing was performed with immunoSEQ multiplex PCR; in TCRdb, only in-frame clones are kept and a portion is missing. The sample lists approximately 200,000 clones, over 75% occurring once. Specimen: PBMCs. These receptors originate from a human donor in good health. CDR3s include the opening cysteine and the closing phenylalanine or tryptophan. D genes are given only for firm matches. Rows may omit the clone size; those that give it use once, few, many or a size class.

D	size	V	J	DNA	CDR3
NA	NA	TRBV19	TRBJ1-2	TGTGCCAGTAGTATCCAACAGGTTAACTATGGCTACACCTTC	CASSIQQVNYGYTF
TRBD2	NA	TRBV15	TRBJ2-5	TGTGCCACCAGCGGGACTAGCGGGGGCCAAGAGACCCAGTACTTC	CATSGTSGGQETQYF
NA	NA	TRBV5-4	TRBJ2-7	TGTGCCAGCAGCTTGGGTGGTCTATACTACGAGCAGTACTTC	CASSLGGLYYEQYF
TRBD1	NA	TRBV28	TRBJ2-5	TGTGCCAGCAGTCCCGACAGGGTGGGCCAAGAGACCCAGTACTTC	CASSPDRVGQETQYF
TRBD1	NA	TRBV28	TRBJ2-7	TGTGCCAGCAGTACGTTGGGGACAGCTAACTACGAGCAGTACTTC	CASSTLGTANYEQYF
NA	NA	TRBV15	TRBJ2-1	TGTGCCACCAGCAGAGGCGGGTACAATGAGCAGTTCTTC	CATSRGGYNEQFF
TRBD2	NA	TRBV14	TRBJ2-3	TGTGCCAGCAGCCAAGATCGAAGCGGGAGAGATACGCAGTATTTT	CASSQDRSGRDTQYF
NA	NA	TRBV9	TRBJ1-4	TGTGCCAGCAGCGGAGACAGCGGGTTGGGTGAAAAACTGTTTTTT	CASSGDSGLGEKLFF
TRBD1	NA	TRBV6-1	TRBJ1-2	TGTGCCAGCAGTGACCCGGGACAGACTAACTATGGCTACACCTTC	CASSDPGQTNYGYTF
TRBD2	NA	TRBV11-3	TRBJ2-7	TGTGCCAGCAGCTCCTCGCGGGGGAGCTACGAGCAGTACTTC	CASSSSRGSYEQYF
NA	NA	TRBV5-4	TRBJ2-7	TGTGCCAGCAGCTCCGTGCAGGGAAGCTACGAGCAGTACTTC	CASSSVQGSYEQYF
TRBD2	once	TRBV6-1	TRBJ2-1	TGTGCCAGCAGTGAAGGTCCGGCTAGCGGGACCCGCAATGAGCAGTTCTTC	CASSEGPASGTRNEQFF
NA	once	TRBV20-1	TRBJ2-7	TGCAGTGCCTCGCGGGGCGAGCAGTACTTC	CSASRGEQYF
NA	once	TRBV11-1	TRBJ1-1	TGTGCCAGCAGCTTAGTATCAGGGAATTGGGCTGAAGCTTTCTTT	CASSLVSGNWAEAFF
NA	NA	TRBV2	TRBJ2-1	TGTGCCAGCAGTGAAGGTTCCCCGGGGGGCCATGAGCAGTTCTTC	CASSEGSPGGHEQFF
NA	few	TRBV6-5	TRBJ2-7	TGTGCCAGCAGTTACTCCCCCGCGGGGCCGAGACGCGAGCAGTACTTC	CASSYSPAGPRREQYF
NA	NA	TRBV29-1	TRBJ2-7	TGCAGCGCATCAATGTCCGGGGATACCTACGAGCAGTACTTC	CSASMSGDTYEQYF